A selection of T cell receptor beta chains follows, all from one sample in a study of T cell repertoires in cytomegalovirus infection. Each CDR3 protein gets one entry after TCRdb re-called the reads with MiXCR. The sample records approximately 990,000 distinct CDR3 sequences, around 31% being singletons. These receptors lack a known antigen. The sample here was cultured CD8+ T cells from PBMCs, taken from culture after CMV antigen stimulation. Receptor source: a human donor in good health (CMV status not recorded). Some clones in this sample may be carry-over from other donors' samples. CDR3s include the opening cysteine and the closing phenylalanine or tryptophan. D genes are given only for firm matches. Size is omitted from some rows. Given values are once, few, many or a class for expanded clones.

v_gene: TRBV19
j_gene: TRBJ2-4
abundance: NA
d_gene: NA
CDR3nt: TGTGCCAGTAGTGCCAGACTAAACATTCAGTACTTC
CDR3aa: CASSARLNIQYF

v_gene: TRBV12-3/TRBV12-4
j_gene: TRBJ1-2
abundance: NA
d_gene: TRBD1
CDR3nt: TGTGCCAGCAGTAAGGACAGGAACTATGGCTACACCTTC
CDR3aa: CASSKDRNYGYTF

v_gene: TRBV7-6
j_gene: TRBJ1-6
abundance: NA
d_gene: NA
CDR3nt: TGTGCCAGCAGCTTAGAAGTTCTTTATAATTCACCCCTCCACTTT
CDR3aa: CASSLEVLYNSPLHF

v_gene: TRBV7-9
j_gene: TRBJ1-5
abundance: many
d_gene: NA
CDR3nt: TGTGCCAGCAGCTCGACAGATAGCAATCAGCCCCAGCATTTT
CDR3aa: CASSSTDSNQPQHF

v_gene: TRBV7-9
j_gene: TRBJ2-6
abundance: NA
d_gene: NA
CDR3nt: TGTGCCAGCAGCCCGGGAGCAGGGGGAACGTCCGGGGCCAACGTCCTGACTTTC
CDR3aa: CASSPGAGGTSGANVLTF

v_gene: TRBV5-6
j_gene: TRBJ1-5
abundance: NA
d_gene: NA
CDR3nt: TGTGCCAGCAGCTTCTCGAGTAGGGGCAATCAGCCCCGGCATTTT
CDR3aa: CASSFSSRGNQPRHF

v_gene: TRBV27
j_gene: TRBJ1-1
abundance: NA
d_gene: NA
CDR3nt: TGTGCCAGCTCCGGCAGGGGAGGCTCTGAAGCTTTCTTT
CDR3aa: CASSGRGGSEAFF

v_gene: TRBV6-5
j_gene: TRBJ1-2
abundance: few
d_gene: NA
CDR3nt: TGTGCCAGCAGTGTCGACGCGAACCCACCCATTAACTATGGCTACACCTTC
CDR3aa: CASSVDANPPINYGYTF

v_gene: TRBV4-1
j_gene: TRBJ2-1
abundance: NA
d_gene: NA
CDR3nt: TGCGCCAGCAGCCAAGAAGCGGGCCGGGGGTTGTACAATGAGCAGTTCTTC
CDR3aa: CASSQEAGRGLYNEQFF

v_gene: TRBV7-8
j_gene: TRBJ1-5
abundance: few
d_gene: NA
CDR3nt: TGTGCCAGCAGCCAAAGGGGAAGACCGAATAGCAATCAGCCCCAGCATTTT
CDR3aa: CASSQRGRPNSNQPQHF

v_gene: TRBV7-4
j_gene: TRBJ2-2
abundance: once
d_gene: NA
CDR3nt: TGTGCCAGCAGCCGCCCATGGGGTGCCACCGGGGAGCTGTTTTTT
CDR3aa: CASSRPWGATGELFF

v_gene: TRBV7-6
j_gene: TRBJ2-3
abundance: NA
d_gene: NA
CDR3nt: TGTGCCAGCCTCGGGGGTCGGGGTTTGACCGATACGCAGTATTTT
CDR3aa: CASLGGRGLTDTQYF

v_gene: TRBV7-9
j_gene: TRBJ1-4
abundance: few
d_gene: TRBD1
CDR3nt: TGTGCCAGCAGCTCGGGACAGGGTAATGAAAAACTGTTTTTT
CDR3aa: CASSSGQGNEKLFF

v_gene: TRBV6-5
j_gene: TRBJ2-2
abundance: many
d_gene: NA
CDR3nt: TGTGCCAGCACCCCAGGATGGTCCGGGGAGCTGTTTTTT
CDR3aa: CASTPGWSGELFF

v_gene: TRBV19
j_gene: TRBJ1-5
abundance: NA
d_gene: TRBD1
CDR3nt: TGTGCCAGTGCGACAGGGAAATGGAGCAATCAGCCCCAGCATTTT
CDR3aa: CASATGKWSNQPQHF

v_gene: TRBV7-9
j_gene: TRBJ2-5
abundance: many
d_gene: NA
CDR3nt: TGTGCCAGCAGCTCGGGAGTCCAAGAGACCCAGTACTTC
CDR3aa: CASSSGVQETQYF

v_gene: TRBV6-1
j_gene: TRBJ1-1
abundance: few
d_gene: NA
CDR3nt: TGTGCCAGCAGTGAAATGGGTTTACACACTGAAGCTTTCTTT
CDR3aa: CASSEMGLHTEAFF

v_gene: TRBV28
j_gene: TRBJ1-6
abundance: NA
d_gene: NA
CDR3nt: TGTGCCAGCAGTTTGGGTGATCCTTCACCCCTCCACTTT
CDR3aa: CASSLGDPSPLHF

v_gene: TRBV6-5
j_gene: TRBJ2-5
abundance: NA
d_gene: NA
CDR3nt: TGTGCCACCGAACACGGGACCCAGTACTTC
CDR3aa: CATEHGTQYF

v_gene: TRBV9
j_gene: TRBJ2-4
abundance: NA
d_gene: TRBD1
CDR3nt: TGTGCCAGCAGCGTAGGAGGGGGCGTAGCCAAAAACATTCAGTACTTC
CDR3aa: CASSVGGGVAKNIQYF

v_gene: TRBV15
j_gene: TRBJ1-1
abundance: NA
d_gene: NA
CDR3nt: TGTGCCACCAGACGGGGGAACACTGAAGCTTTCTTT
CDR3aa: CATRRGNTEAFF

v_gene: TRBV20-1
j_gene: TRBJ2-2
abundance: NA
d_gene: NA
CDR3nt: TGCAGTGCTCCCACAGCAAGCGGGGAGCTGTTTTTT
CDR3aa: CSAPTASGELFF

v_gene: TRBV6-5
j_gene: TRBJ1-2
abundance: NA
d_gene: TRBD1
CDR3nt: TGTGCCAGCAGTTACTCGCCGGGGACAGGGTATAACTATGGCTACACCTTC
CDR3aa: CASSYSPGTGYNYGYTF

v_gene: TRBV15
j_gene: TRBJ2-1
abundance: few
d_gene: TRBD1
CDR3nt: TGTGCCACCCAGAACGCCGGACAGGGGATGTACAATGAGCAGTTCTTC
CDR3aa: CATQNAGQGMYNEQFF

v_gene: TRBV4-1
j_gene: TRBJ2-1
abundance: NA
d_gene: TRBD1
CDR3nt: TGCGCCAGCAGCGAATCCGGGACAGGGACGTATGGTGCTAGCAATGAGCAGTTCTTC
CDR3aa: CASSESGTGTYGASNEQFF

v_gene: TRBV15
j_gene: TRBJ2-5
abundance: NA
d_gene: NA
CDR3nt: TGTGCCAAAAAAGGGGACCCAGCTCGTACGAAAGAGACCCAGTACTTC
CDR3aa: CAKKGDPARTKETQYF

v_gene: TRBV19
j_gene: TRBJ2-1
abundance: NA
d_gene: NA
CDR3nt: TGTGCCAGTAGTATAGTTAGACTCTCCTACAATGAGCAGTTCTTC
CDR3aa: CASSIVRLSYNEQFF

v_gene: TRBV15
j_gene: TRBJ1-5
abundance: NA
d_gene: NA
CDR3nt: TGTGCCACCAGCAGGGAGCGAGGCAATCAGCCCCAGCATTTT
CDR3aa: CATSRERGNQPQHF

v_gene: TRBV6-1
j_gene: TRBJ1-5
abundance: many
d_gene: NA
CDR3nt: TGTGCCAGCAGTGAATCCAAAGGTCAGCCCCAGCATTTT
CDR3aa: CASSESKGQPQHF

v_gene: TRBV15
j_gene: TRBJ2-4
abundance: few
d_gene: NA
CDR3nt: TGTGCCACCAGCAGAGATCGTTTGAACGGAAACATTCAGTACTTC
CDR3aa: CATSRDRLNGNIQYF

v_gene: TRBV27
j_gene: TRBJ2-3
abundance: NA
d_gene: TRBD1
CDR3nt: TGTGCCAGCGTAGGTTGGACAGGGGAGACAGATACGCAGTATTTT
CDR3aa: CASVGWTGETDTQYF

v_gene: TRBV7-2
j_gene: TRBJ1-1
abundance: many
d_gene: NA
CDR3nt: TGTGCCAGCAGCTCCCTAAAACTGAACACTGAAGCTTTCTTT
CDR3aa: CASSSLKLNTEAFF

v_gene: TRBV6-6
j_gene: TRBJ2-1
abundance: NA
d_gene: NA
CDR3nt: TGTGCCAGCAGTTACCTGGACAAGGAGAATGAGCAGTTCTTC
CDR3aa: CASSYLDKENEQFF

v_gene: TRBV2
j_gene: TRBJ2-1
abundance: NA
d_gene: TRBD2
CDR3nt: TGTGCCAGCATCGGACTAGCGGGAGATCCCCCCTACAATGAGCAGTTCTTC
CDR3aa: CASIGLAGDPPYNEQFF

v_gene: TRBV7-7
j_gene: TRBJ2-1
abundance: NA
d_gene: TRBD2
CDR3nt: TGTGCTGGCAGCTTAGATGGCGGGGGGGCCGATGAGCAGTTCTTC
CDR3aa: CAGSLDGGGADEQFF

v_gene: TRBV7-6
j_gene: TRBJ2-1
abundance: NA
d_gene: TRBD2
CDR3nt: TGTGCCAGCAGCGAGGGACTAGCGGGGGGAAACAATGAGCAGTTCTTC
CDR3aa: CASSEGLAGGNNEQFF

v_gene: TRBV25-1
j_gene: TRBJ1-4
abundance: NA
d_gene: NA
CDR3nt: TGTGCCAGCAGTTTAGGGGGGATTGAAAAACTGTTTTTT
CDR3aa: CASSLGGIEKLFF

v_gene: TRBV7-8
j_gene: TRBJ2-7
abundance: many
d_gene: TRBD1
CDR3nt: TGTGCCAGCAGCTCCAAAGGACAGGGGCGGAACGAGCAGTACTTC
CDR3aa: CASSSKGQGRNEQYF

v_gene: TRBV7-8
j_gene: TRBJ1-6
abundance: many
d_gene: NA
CDR3nt: TGTGCCAGCAGCTTAACCGGCGGGGTTGGTTCACCCCTCCACTTT
CDR3aa: CASSLTGGVGSPLHF

v_gene: TRBV6-5
j_gene: TRBJ1-2
abundance: NA
d_gene: TRBD1
CDR3nt: TGTGCCAGCAGTTACGAGGCTCCGGGACAGGGCTATGGCTACACCTTC
CDR3aa: CASSYEAPGQGYGYTF

v_gene: TRBV20-1
j_gene: TRBJ2-1
abundance: once
d_gene: TRBD1
CDR3nt: TGCAGTGCTAGAACCCGGGACAGACTGTACAATGAGCAGTTCTTC
CDR3aa: CSARTRDRLYNEQFF

v_gene: TRBV15
j_gene: TRBJ1-3
abundance: NA
d_gene: NA
CDR3nt: TGTGCCACCAGCAGAGATCGAGGGGGGACTGGAAACACCATATATTTT
CDR3aa: CATSRDRGGTGNTIYF

v_gene: TRBV7-6
j_gene: TRBJ1-2
abundance: NA
d_gene: NA
CDR3nt: TGTGCCAGCAGCCCTTGGACGGAGGCCTATGGCTACACCTTC
CDR3aa: CASSPWTEAYGYTF

v_gene: TRBV25-1
j_gene: TRBJ1-3
abundance: many
d_gene: NA
CDR3nt: TGTGCCAGCAGTGAATATAATAATCCGGGTCAGGGATCTGGAAACACCATATATTTT
CDR3aa: CASSEYNNPGQGSGNTIYF

v_gene: TRBV5-6
j_gene: TRBJ2-7
abundance: NA
d_gene: TRBD1
CDR3nt: TGTGCCAGCAGCCAGAATACTTGGACAGGGGCCTACGAGCAGTACTTC
CDR3aa: CASSQNTWTGAYEQYF

v_gene: TRBV2
j_gene: TRBJ1-2
abundance: NA
d_gene: NA
CDR3nt: TGTGCCAGCGAGGGAGGGGCTGGCTACACCTTC
CDR3aa: CASEGGAGYTF

v_gene: TRBV4-1
j_gene: TRBJ1-2
abundance: NA
d_gene: TRBD1
CDR3nt: TGCGCCAGCAGCCAAGGGGACAGGTTCGAGGGCTACACCTTC
CDR3aa: CASSQGDRFEGYTF

v_gene: TRBV6-5
j_gene: TRBJ2-1
abundance: few
d_gene: TRBD2
CDR3nt: TGTGCCAGCAGCATAGGACTAGCCCACAATGAGCAGTTCTTC
CDR3aa: CASSIGLAHNEQFF

v_gene: TRBV5-6
j_gene: TRBJ1-6
abundance: NA
d_gene: NA
CDR3nt: TGTGCCAGCAGCTTGGCCACAGCGAGCTCCTATAATTCACCCCTCCACTTT
CDR3aa: CASSLATASSYNSPLHF

v_gene: TRBV12-5
j_gene: TRBJ2-7
abundance: few
d_gene: TRBD1
CDR3nt: TGTGCTAGTGGTACGGGGGACAGGGCTTACGAGCAGTACTTC
CDR3aa: CASGTGDRAYEQYF

v_gene: TRBV20-1
j_gene: TRBJ2-2
abundance: once
d_gene: NA
CDR3nt: TGCAGTGCTAGACTAGCGAGGACCGGGGAGCTGTTTTTT
CDR3aa: CSARLARTGELFF

v_gene: TRBV7-6
j_gene: TRBJ2-1
abundance: many
d_gene: NA
CDR3nt: TGTGCCAGCAGCACCTGGGAGAGCTCCTACAATGAGCAGTTCTTC
CDR3aa: CASSTWESSYNEQFF

v_gene: TRBV7-8
j_gene: TRBJ1-5
abundance: many
d_gene: NA
CDR3nt: TGTGCCAGCAGCTCAAGCGGTAACAGACGCAATCAGCCCCAGCATTTT
CDR3aa: CASSSSGNRRNQPQHF

v_gene: TRBV10-3
j_gene: TRBJ2-5
abundance: NA
d_gene: NA
CDR3nt: TGTGCCATCAGTGGGGGACACAAAGAGACCCAGTACTTC
CDR3aa: CAISGGHKETQYF

v_gene: TRBV4-1
j_gene: TRBJ2-7
abundance: NA
d_gene: NA
CDR3nt: TGCGCCAGCAGCCCAATCACGGGTAACGAGCAGTACTTC
CDR3aa: CASSPITGNEQYF

v_gene: TRBV4-1
j_gene: TRBJ2-3
abundance: few
d_gene: NA
CDR3nt: TGCGCCAGCAGCCAAGAACCGTCCACAGATACGCAGTATTTT
CDR3aa: CASSQEPSTDTQYF

v_gene: TRBV7-9
j_gene: TRBJ2-3
abundance: few
d_gene: NA
CDR3nt: TGTGCCAGCAGCTTCCGGGGAGTAGATACGCAGTATTTT
CDR3aa: CASSFRGVDTQYF

v_gene: TRBV3-1
j_gene: TRBJ1-1
abundance: NA
d_gene: NA
CDR3nt: TGTGCCAGCAGCCAAGACTTGGCCGCGGCAGGGTCGAACACTGAAGCTTTCTTT
CDR3aa: CASSQDLAAAGSNTEAFF

v_gene: TRBV7-9
j_gene: TRBJ2-7
abundance: NA
d_gene: NA
CDR3nt: TGTGCCAGCAGCTTAGAGGGGCTGTACTTCAGCTCCTACGAGCAGTACTTC
CDR3aa: CASSLEGLYFSSYEQYF

v_gene: TRBV7-8
j_gene: TRBJ2-4
abundance: many
d_gene: TRBD1
CDR3nt: TGTGCCAGCAGCTTAGTAGGACAGGTCACTGCGGCCAAAAACATTCAGTACTTC
CDR3aa: CASSLVGQVTAAKNIQYF